This T cell receptor beta chain comes out of a study of shared clonotypes between healthy human individuals. CDR1 is SGHTA and CDR2 is FQGNSA in the germline V gene. The CDR3 is 15 amino acids. Trimming cost V 5 bases and J 1 base, with 12 bases left between them. An even split of each subset's genomic DNA across several immunoSEQ plates was performed. 200 to 250 ng DNA, about 33,000 T cell genomes, went into each sorted-subset replicate PCR. Data came from immunoSEQ multiplex PCR; TCRdb stores just in-frame clones and leaves some out. In the table there are about 580,000 clones, 98% of which are singletons. CD45RO-negative cells were positively selected for CCR7, leaving out terminally differentiated effector memory CD45RA+ cells. A word on this clone: As yet, its antigen is unknown.

Broader study findings: Shared clonotypes across all four donors exceeded non-shared ones in generation probability.

The material sequenced was naive CD8+ T cells sorted from blood. The rearrangement joins TRBV7-2 to TRBJ2-1; maybe TRBD2 (6 bases). The sequence derives from a man aged 25-45 years in good health. In nucleotides, the CDR3 is TGTGCCAGCAGCCGGGGTGGGGGGTCCTACAATGAGCAGTTCTTC. The encoded protein is CASSRGGGSYNEQFF.